This T cell receptor (beta chain) appears in the sequencing data of a study of blood T cell repertoires in COVID-19. Overall study: COVID-19 samples from acute and convalescent phases originated in the United States, Italy and Spain.

V shed 6 bases, J shed 4 bases, and the junction held 7 bases outside the gene matches. The length of the CDR3 is 14 residues. The germline V gene has CDR1 LNHDA and CDR2 SQIVND (reference sequence). In the original analysis: Reference gene primer amplification gave estimated nucleated cell counts. Here immunoSEQ multiplex PCR was the method, and the copy in TCRdb shows in-frame clones only, minus some. V and J calls and clone size are those listed in that table; D and trimming were worked out from the DNA. The sample carries 130,000 or so clones, roughly four fifths recorded once. What was sequenced was peripheral blood. The sequence derives from a woman in her sixties or seventies with acute or convalescent COVID-19. V is TRBV19 and J is TRBJ1-2; TRBD1 matches 8 bases. The CDR3 DNA follows: TGTGCCAGTAGCGCGACAGGGGAAAGCTATGGCTACACCTTC. It is translated as CASSATGESYGYTF.